The source of this T cell receptor beta chain is a study of early T cells in non-severe SARS-CoV-2 infection. TCRdb recomputed calls from the 5' RACE reads with MiXCR, one row per CDR3 protein. The repertoire consists of 100,000 to 120,000 distinct CDR3 sequences, with roughly an eighth occurring once and the leading ten covering around 3.1%. This clonotype was recorded many times. Germline V lookup: CDR1 LGHDT, CDR2 YNNKEL (reference sequence). This CDR3 has 15 amino acids. Trimming left V 5 bases short and J 8 bases short, with 19 bases between. This TCR came from an adult who was a healthcare worker with PCR-confirmed SARS-CoV-2 infection or an uninfected control (not recorded which). The material sequenced was whole blood. The genes are TRBV3-1 and TRBJ2-1; no reliable D call. CDR3 in DNA: TGTGCCAGCAGCTCTTACGGTTCGGTTTTAGATGAGCAGTTCTTC. This encodes CASSSYGSVLDEQFF.